This T cell receptor (beta chain) was captured in a study of CD8 T cells in ankylosing spondylitis. Findings and limits, study-wide: Clones tied to disease were said to be significantly enriched in matched ankylosing spondylitis synovial fluid. Within peripheral blood, clones linked to disease were CD8+ and relatively rare. Earlier authors reported some of these motif variants in reactive arthritis synovial fluid and blood. Seemingly distinctive of ankylosing spondylitis blood was a TCR beta motif formed by eight highly homologous variants.

V trimming: 2 bases; J trimming: 6 bases; junction bases outside the gene matches: 4. The CDR3 is made up of 15 amino acids. Germline CDR1 MNHNS, CDR2 SASEGT. A note on this clonotype: Its antigen is not identified.

Molecular-barcoded quantitative 5'-RACE produced these TCR beta libraries. TCRdb re-derived calls from the 5' RACE reads in MiXCR, one entry per CDR3 protein. The data hold approximately 300,000 distinct CDR3 sequences, with 8% observed a single time. The chain has TRBV6-1 and TRBJ2-3; 11 bases are a match to TRBD2. This clonotype originated in a male donor with ankylosing spondylitis. The sequenced sample was blood, either unsorted or a sorted T cell fraction (not recorded which). CDR3 nucleotide sequence: TGTGCCAGCAGTGAACTAGCGGGGGGCTTCGATACGCAGTATTTT. It translates to CASSELAGGFDTQYF.